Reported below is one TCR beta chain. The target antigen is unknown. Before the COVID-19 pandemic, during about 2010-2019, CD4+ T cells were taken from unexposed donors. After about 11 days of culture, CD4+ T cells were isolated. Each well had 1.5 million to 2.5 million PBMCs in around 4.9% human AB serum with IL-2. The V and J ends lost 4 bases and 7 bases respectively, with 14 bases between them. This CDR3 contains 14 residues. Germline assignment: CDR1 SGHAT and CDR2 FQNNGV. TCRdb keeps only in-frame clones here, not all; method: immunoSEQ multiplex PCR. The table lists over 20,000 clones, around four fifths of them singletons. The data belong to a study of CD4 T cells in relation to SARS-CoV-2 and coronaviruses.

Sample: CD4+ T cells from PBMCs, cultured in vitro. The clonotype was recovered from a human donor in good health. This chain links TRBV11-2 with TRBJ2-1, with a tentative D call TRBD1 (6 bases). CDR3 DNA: TGTGCCAGCAGCTGGTCCCTGGGGGCGAATGAGCAGTTCTTC. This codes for CASSWSLGANEQFF.